Each of the 7 T cell receptor beta chains below was sequenced from the same sample in a study of shared clonotypes between healthy human individuals. TCRdb keeps only in-frame clones here, not all; method: immunoSEQ multiplex PCR. The data hold 150,000 to 200,000 clones, with approximately 61% observed a single time. Sequencing was carried out using memory CD4+ T cells sorted from blood. As for subset: CD45RA-negative fraction. The receptors stem from a man between 25 and 39 years old in good health.

The chain couples TRBV28 to TRBJ2-7; 10 bases line up with TRBD1. The trim removed 0 bases at V and 6 bases at J, leaving 2 bases unmatched. Germline lookup yields CDR1 MDHEN and CDR2 SYDVKM. This CDR3 is built from 14 residues. The CDR3 DNA sequence: TGTGCCAGCAGTTTATGGACAGGGGGCTCCGAGCAGTACTTC. Its translation: CASSLWTGGSEQYF.

The rearrangement uses TRBV28 and TRBJ2-2; the D is unclear. Trimming took off 3 bases at V and 4 bases at J, with 9 bases between the two ends. The CDR3 runs 14 residues. Germline V lookup: CDR1 MDHEN, CDR2 SYDVKM. CDR3 nucleotide sequence: TGTGCCAGCAGTTTGCAGGACCTCACCGGGGAGCTGTTTTTT. Translated, it gives CASSLQDLTGELFF.

The rearrangement links TRBV10-3 to TRBJ1-5; D gene uncertain. The ends were cut back, 4 bases at V and 4 bases at J, with 8 bases in the middle. Per the germline V gene, CDR1 is ENHRY and CDR2 is SYGVKD. CDR3 length equals 13 residues. The CDR3, as DNA: TGTGCCATCAGTGGATCCCCGAATCAGCCCCAGCATTTT. This encodes CAISGSPNQPQHF.

The chain carries TRBV6-5 and TRBJ1-1; D not resolved. The CDR3 covers 11 residues. Trimming took 6 bases from V and 0 from J, leaving 2 bases between them. CDR1 and CDR2 from the germline V gene are MNHEY and SVGAGI. The CDR3 spells CASRMNTEAFF. In nucleotides, the CDR3 is TGTGCCAGCAGGATGAACACTGAAGCTTTCTTT.

The chain links TRBV6-1 to TRBJ2-3; 7 nucleotides line up with TRBD1. Germline V gene data show CDR1 as MNHNS and CDR2 as SASEGT. The CDR3 has 13 residues. Unmatched junction bases numbered 3, after V lost 7 bases and J lost 2 bases. Here the CDR3 reads CASKTGTTDTQYF. Here the CDR3 DNA reads TGTGCCAGCAAGACAGGGACCACAGATACGCAGTATTTT.

The chain recombines TRBV14 with TRBJ2-2; tentative D call: TRBD1 (6 bases). Germline V CDR1 and CDR2: SGHDN, FVKESK. Trimming removed 6 bases from V and 8 bases from J, with 16 bases in between. The CDR3 is 14 residues long. Here the CDR3 reads CASRKDSLRGELFF. For the CDR3, the DNA is TGTGCCAGCAGGAAGGACAGCCTAAGGGGGGAGCTGTTTTTT.

This sequence joins TRBV10-1 and TRBJ2-3; either TRBD1 or TRBD2 may fit D (5 bases each). Trimming removed 0 bases from V and 6 bases from J, with 19 bases in between. The CDR3 length is 17 residues. Germline V gene sequence: CDR1 WNHNN, CDR2 SYGVQD (reference sequence). As DNA, the CDR3 is TGCGCCAGCAGTGAGTCGCCCGGGACCCAAATAATGGATACGCAGTATTTT. Residues: CASSESPGTQIMDTQYF.